This T cell receptor beta chain was captured by sequencing in a study of beta chain features in type 1 diabetes. As concerns this clone: What it recognizes is unknown.

Expressed TCRB transcripts got sequenced, as all isolated RNA was reverse transcribed. Using immunoSEQ multiplex PCR, the repertoire was profiled, and TCRdb retains in-frame clones only, with some absent. Of roughly 380,000 clones in the sample, roughly 21% were seen once. Study-wide findings and caveats: Cells with high TCR expression could be over-represented by cDNA sequencing.

Sorting produced populations that all topped 98% purity. V dropped 1 base and J dropped 7 bases, with 17 bases sitting between them. The germline V gene has CDR1 MNHEY and CDR2 SMNVEV (reference sequence). There are 16 residues in the CDR3. The sequence came from a woman aged 18 to 35 in good health. V is TRBV27 and J is TRBJ2-1, with D possibly matching TRBD1 (6 bases). The sample taken for sequencing was naive CD4+ T cells from blood. CDR3 residues: CASSLWGGSGVNEQFF. CDR3 DNA: TGTGCCAGCAGTTTATGGGGTGGATCAGGGGTAAATGAGCAGTTCTTC.